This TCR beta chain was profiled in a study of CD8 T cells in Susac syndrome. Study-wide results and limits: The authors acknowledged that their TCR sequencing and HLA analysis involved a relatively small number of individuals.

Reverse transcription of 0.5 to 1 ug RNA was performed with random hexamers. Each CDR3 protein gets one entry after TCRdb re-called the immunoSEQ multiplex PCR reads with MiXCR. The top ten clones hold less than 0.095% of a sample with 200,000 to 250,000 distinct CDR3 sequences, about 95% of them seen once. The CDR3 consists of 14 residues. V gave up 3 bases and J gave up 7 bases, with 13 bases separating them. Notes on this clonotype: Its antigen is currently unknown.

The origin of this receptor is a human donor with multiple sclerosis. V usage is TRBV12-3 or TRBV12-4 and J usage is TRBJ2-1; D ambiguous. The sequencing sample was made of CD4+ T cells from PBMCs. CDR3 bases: TGTGCCAGCAGTTTGCGACCCCGGTCGAATGAGCAGTTCTTC. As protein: CASSLRPRSNEQFF.